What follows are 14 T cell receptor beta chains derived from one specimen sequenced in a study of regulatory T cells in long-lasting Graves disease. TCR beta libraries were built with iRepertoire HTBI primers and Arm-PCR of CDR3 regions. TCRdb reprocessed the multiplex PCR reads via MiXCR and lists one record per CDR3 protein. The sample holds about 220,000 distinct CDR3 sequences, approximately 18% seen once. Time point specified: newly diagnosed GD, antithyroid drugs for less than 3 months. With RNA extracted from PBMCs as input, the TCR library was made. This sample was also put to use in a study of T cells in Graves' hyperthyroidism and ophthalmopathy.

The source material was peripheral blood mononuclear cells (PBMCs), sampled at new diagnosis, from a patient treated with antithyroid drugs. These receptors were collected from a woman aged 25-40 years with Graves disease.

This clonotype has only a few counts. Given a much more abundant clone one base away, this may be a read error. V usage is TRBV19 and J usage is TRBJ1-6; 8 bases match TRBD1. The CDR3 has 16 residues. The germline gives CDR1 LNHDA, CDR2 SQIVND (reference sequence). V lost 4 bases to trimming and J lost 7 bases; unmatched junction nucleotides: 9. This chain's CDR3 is CASSTGGQGRNSPLHF. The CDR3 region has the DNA TGTGCCAGTAGTACTGGAGGACAGGGAAGGAATTCACCCCTCCACTTT. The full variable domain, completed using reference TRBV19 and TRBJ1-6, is DGGITQSPKYLFRKEGQNVTLSCEQNLNHDAMYWYRQDPGQGLRLIYYSQIVNDFQKGDIAEGYSVSREKKESFPLTVTSAQKNPTAFYLCASSTGGQGRNSPLHFGNGTRLTVT.

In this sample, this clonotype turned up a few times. Written as DNA, the CDR3 is TGTGCCTGGAGACCGGGACTTGGAAACGAGCAGTACTTC. It translates to CAWRPGLGNEQYF. The chain combines TRBV30 with TRBJ2-7; D might be TRBD2 (6 bases). The CDR3 has 13 amino acids. Germline CDR1 and CDR2: GTSNPN and SVGIG (reference sequence). Trimming left V 3 bases short and J 5 bases short, with 14 bases between.

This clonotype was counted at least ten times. CDR3 DNA: TGTGCCAGTAGTCCAAGGACAGGGTTCGATGAGCAGTACTTC. Its protein product is CASSPRTGFDEQYF. The chain joins TRBV19 to TRBJ2-7; 8 positions agree with TRBD1. The CDR3 totals 14 residues. V lost 5 bases to trimming and J lost 7 bases; unmatched junction nucleotides: 10. Looked up from germline, CDR1 is LNHDA and CDR2 is SQIVND (reference sequence).

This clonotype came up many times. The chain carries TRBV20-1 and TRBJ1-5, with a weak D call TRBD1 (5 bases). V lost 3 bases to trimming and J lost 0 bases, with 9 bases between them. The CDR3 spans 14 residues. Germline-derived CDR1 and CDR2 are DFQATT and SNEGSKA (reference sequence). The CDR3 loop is CSARGGVSNQPQHF. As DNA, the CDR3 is TGCAGTGCTAGGGGAGGGGTTAGCAATCAGCCCCAGCATTTT.

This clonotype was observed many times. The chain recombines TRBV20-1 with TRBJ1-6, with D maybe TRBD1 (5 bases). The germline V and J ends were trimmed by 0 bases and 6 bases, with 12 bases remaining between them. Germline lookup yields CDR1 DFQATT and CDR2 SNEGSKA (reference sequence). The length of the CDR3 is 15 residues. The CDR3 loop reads CSARDLSRANSPLHF. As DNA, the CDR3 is TGCAGTGCTAGAGATCTAAGCAGGGCTAATTCACCCCTCCACTTT.

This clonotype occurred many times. For the CDR3, the DNA is TGTGCCAGCAGTCATCCGGGACAGGGGGTCGACAGGCGGTTCTTC. It translates to CASSHPGQGVDRRFF. V gene TRBV28 combines with J gene TRBJ2-1; TRBD1 agrees at 11 bases. Germline CDR1 MDHEN, CDR2 SYDVKM. The CDR3 length is 15 residues. With V trimmed by 5 bases and J by 15 bases, 15 bases remained unmatched.

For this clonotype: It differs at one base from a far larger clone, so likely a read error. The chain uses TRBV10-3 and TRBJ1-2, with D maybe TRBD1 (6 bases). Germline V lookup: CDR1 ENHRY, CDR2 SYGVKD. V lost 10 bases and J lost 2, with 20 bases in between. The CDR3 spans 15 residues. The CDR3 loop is CASRVRGGYNYGYTF. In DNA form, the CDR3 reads TGTGCCAGCAGGGTCAGGGGAGGATACAACTATGGCTACACCTTC.

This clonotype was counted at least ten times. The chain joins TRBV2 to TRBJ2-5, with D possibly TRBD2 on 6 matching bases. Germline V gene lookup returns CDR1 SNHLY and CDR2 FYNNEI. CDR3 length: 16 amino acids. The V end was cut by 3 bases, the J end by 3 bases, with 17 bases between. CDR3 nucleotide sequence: TGTGCCAGCAGTGAGCCCAGACTAGAATCTGAAGAGACCCAGTACTTC. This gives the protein CASSEPRLESEETQYF.

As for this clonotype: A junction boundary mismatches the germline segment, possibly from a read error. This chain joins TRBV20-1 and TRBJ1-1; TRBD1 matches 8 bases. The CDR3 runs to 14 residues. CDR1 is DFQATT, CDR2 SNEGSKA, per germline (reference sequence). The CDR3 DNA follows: TGCATTGCTGACAGGGGACCCATGAACGCTGAAGCTTTCTTT. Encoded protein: CIADRGPMNAEAFF.

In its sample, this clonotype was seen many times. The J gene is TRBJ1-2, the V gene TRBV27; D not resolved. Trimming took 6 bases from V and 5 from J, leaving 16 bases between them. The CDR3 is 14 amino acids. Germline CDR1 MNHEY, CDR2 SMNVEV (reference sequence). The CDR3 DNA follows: TGTGCCAGCAGCCCGGTTGTGGGGAGTTATGGCTACACCTTC. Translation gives CASSPVVGSYGYTF.

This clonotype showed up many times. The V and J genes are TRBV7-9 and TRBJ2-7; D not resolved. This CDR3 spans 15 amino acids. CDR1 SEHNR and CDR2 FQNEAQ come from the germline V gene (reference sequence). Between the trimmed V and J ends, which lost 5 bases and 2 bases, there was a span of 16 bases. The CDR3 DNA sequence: TGTGCCAGCAGCCCTAGAGAGCTCTCGGCCTACGAGCAGTACTTC. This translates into CASSPRELSAYEQYF.

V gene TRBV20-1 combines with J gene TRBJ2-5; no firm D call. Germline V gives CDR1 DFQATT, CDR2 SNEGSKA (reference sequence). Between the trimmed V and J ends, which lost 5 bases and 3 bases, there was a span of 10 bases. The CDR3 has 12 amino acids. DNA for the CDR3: TGCAGTGCTGGGCCTAGAGAAGAGACCCAGTACTTC. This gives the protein CSAGPREETQYF.

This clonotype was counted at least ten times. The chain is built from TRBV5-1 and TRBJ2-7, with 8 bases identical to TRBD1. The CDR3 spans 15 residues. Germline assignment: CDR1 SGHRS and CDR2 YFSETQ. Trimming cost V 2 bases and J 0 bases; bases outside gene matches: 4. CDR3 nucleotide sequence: TGCGCCAGCAGCTTATCCGGGACAGGCTCCTACGAGCAGTACTTC. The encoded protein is CASSLSGTGSYEQYF.

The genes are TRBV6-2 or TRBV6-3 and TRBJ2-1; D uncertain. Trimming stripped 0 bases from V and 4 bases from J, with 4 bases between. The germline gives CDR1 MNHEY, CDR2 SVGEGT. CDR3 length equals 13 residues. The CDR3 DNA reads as TGTGCCAGCAGTTACTCACCTTACAATGAGCAGTTCTTC. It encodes CASSYSPYNEQFF.